The next 7 T cell receptor beta chains were all read from a single sample in a study of response to subunit inactivated influenza vaccine. TCRdb recomputed calls from the RT-PCR reads with MiXCR, one row per CDR3 protein. The sample holds 300,000 to 350,000 distinct CDR3 sequences, around 20% seen once. The sequenced sample was PBMCs from blood, obtained roughly 20 months after vaccination. These receptors came from a man in his fifties or sixties who received an inactivated influenza vaccine.

This clonotype was seen more than once but under ten times. The CDR3 protein is CASSRLDSTISTDTQYF. For the CDR3, the DNA is TGTGCCAGCAGCCGATTGGACAGCACAATTAGCACAGATACGCAGTATTTT. V is TRBV5-6 and J is TRBJ2-3, with D perhaps matching TRBD1 (6 bases). Trimming pared 4 bases from V and 0 bases from J, leaving 18 bases between. The CDR3 is made up of 17 amino acids. Germline lookup yields CDR1 SGHDT and CDR2 YYEEEE.

In the case of this clonotype: Germline is not matched at one junction end, which may reflect a read error. V is TRBV7-8 and J is TRBJ1-5, with D maybe TRBD1 (5 bases). The CDR3 consists of 14 residues. Germline lookup yields CDR1 SGHVS and CDR2 FQNEAQ. Here the CDR3 DNA reads TGTGCCAGCAGCTCAACAAGGGGCAAGCAGCCCCAGCATTTT. Amino acids: CASSSTRGKQPQHF.

This clonotype was seen at least ten times. The chain carries TRBV11-2 and TRBJ1-3; D uncertain. Germline-derived CDR1 and CDR2 are SGHAT and FQNNGV. The CDR3 extends over 12 amino acids. Trimming took off 8 bases at V and 4 bases at J, with 9 bases between the two ends. CDR3: CASGPLGNTIYF. In nucleotides, the CDR3 is TGTGCCAGCGGCCCGCTGGGAAACACCATATATTTT.

Ten or more counts support this clonotype. The rearrangement uses TRBV5-1 and TRBJ2-1; weak D call: TRBD2 (5 bases). The germline gives CDR1 SGHRS, CDR2 YFSETQ. V was shortened by 2 bases and J by 8 bases, with 17 bases between the two germline ends. The CDR3 is 15 amino acids. The DNA of the CDR3 is TGCGCCAGCAGCTTAGTCCACAAGCGGTCCGATGAGCAGTTCTTC. Translation: CASSLVHKRSDEQFF.

This chain links TRBV11-1 with TRBJ2-5; TRBD2 matches at 9 bases. The CDR3 has 16 amino acids. J was trimmed by 1 base and V by 3 bases; bases with no gene match: 6. Germline CDR1 is SGHAT and CDR2 is FQDESV (reference sequence). The DNA of the CDR3 is TGTGCCAGCAGCTTTAAGGGCGGGAGGGCCCAAGAGACCCAGTACTTC. Translating it yields CASSFKGGRAQETQYF.

The chain carries TRBV20-1 and TRBJ2-3, with D perhaps given as TRBD1 or TRBD2 (5 bases each). The CDR3 is made up of 14 amino acids. The V end was cut by 5 bases, the J end by 2 bases, with 14 bases between. CDR1 and CDR2 (germline): DFQATT, SNEGSKA (reference sequence). The CDR3 DNA is TGCAGTGCTTGGGACGGTGGAGACACAGATACGCAGTATTTT. Its protein product is CSAWDGGDTDTQYF.

The chain uses TRBV5-4 and TRBJ1-2; 10 bases align to TRBD1. J was trimmed by 6 bases and V by 4 bases; bases with no gene match: 6. Germline loops: CDR1 SGHNT, CDR2 YYREEE (reference sequence). The CDR3 contains 14 residues. CDR3 DNA sequence: TGTGCCAGCAGCCCTGACAGGGGGCATGATGGCTACACCTTC. Its translation is CASSPDRGHDGYTF.